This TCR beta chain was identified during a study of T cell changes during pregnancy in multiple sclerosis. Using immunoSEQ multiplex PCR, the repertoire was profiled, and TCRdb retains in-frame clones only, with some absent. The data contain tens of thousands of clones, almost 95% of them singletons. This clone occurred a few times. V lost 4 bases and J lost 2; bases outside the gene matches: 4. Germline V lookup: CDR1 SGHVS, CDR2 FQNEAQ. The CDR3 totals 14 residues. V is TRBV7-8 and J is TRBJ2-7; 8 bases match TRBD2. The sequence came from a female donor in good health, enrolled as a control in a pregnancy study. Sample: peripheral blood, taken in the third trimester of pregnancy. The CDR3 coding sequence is TGTGCCAGCAGCTCAGCGGGAGCCCCCTACGAGCAGTACTTC. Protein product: CASSSAGAPYEQYF.